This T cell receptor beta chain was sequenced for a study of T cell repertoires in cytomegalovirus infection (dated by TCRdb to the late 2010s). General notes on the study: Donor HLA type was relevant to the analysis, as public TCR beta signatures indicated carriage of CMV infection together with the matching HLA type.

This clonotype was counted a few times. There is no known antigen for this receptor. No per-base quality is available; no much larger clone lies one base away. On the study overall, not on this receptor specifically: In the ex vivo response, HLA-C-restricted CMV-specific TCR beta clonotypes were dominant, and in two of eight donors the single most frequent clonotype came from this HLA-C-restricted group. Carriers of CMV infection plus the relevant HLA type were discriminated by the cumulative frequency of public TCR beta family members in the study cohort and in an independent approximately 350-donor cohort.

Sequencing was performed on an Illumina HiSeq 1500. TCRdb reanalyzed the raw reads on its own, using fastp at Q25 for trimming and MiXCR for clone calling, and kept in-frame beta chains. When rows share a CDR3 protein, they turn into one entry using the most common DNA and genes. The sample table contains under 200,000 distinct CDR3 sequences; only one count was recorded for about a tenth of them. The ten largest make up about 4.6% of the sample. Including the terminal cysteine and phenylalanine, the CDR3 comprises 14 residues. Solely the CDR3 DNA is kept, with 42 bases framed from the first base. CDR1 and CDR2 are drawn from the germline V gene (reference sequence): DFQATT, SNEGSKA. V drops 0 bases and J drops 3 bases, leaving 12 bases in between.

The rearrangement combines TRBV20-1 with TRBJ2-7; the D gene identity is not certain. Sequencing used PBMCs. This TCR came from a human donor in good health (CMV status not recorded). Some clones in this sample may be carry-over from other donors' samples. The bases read TGCAGTGCTAGAGATGAGTCGTCGGACTACGAGCAGTACTTC. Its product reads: CSARDESSDYEQYF.